These 26 T cell receptor beta chains originate from one sample sequenced in a study of blood T cells in healthy people across ages. Sample-barcoded 5' priming and a J-beta primer mix drove a second PCR of roughly 7 to 11 cycles. TCRdb analysed the 5' RACE reads with MiXCR anew, one entry per CDR3 protein. The sample holds 1.8 million or so distinct CDR3 sequences, roughly two fifths seen once. Sample: blood. All receptors come from a human donor in good health.

This clonotype was found a few times. The genes are TRBV29-1 and TRBJ1-1, with 7 positions matching TRBD1. Unmatched junction bases numbered 7, after V lost 5 bases and J lost 1 base. CDR1 is SQVTM, CDR2 ANQGSEA, per germline. This CDR3 has 14 residues. DNA for the CDR3: TGCAGCGTTCATCTAAAGGGGGCGAACACTGAAGCTTTCTTT. This translates into CSVHLKGANTEAFF. The full variable domain, in which reference TRBV29-1 and TRBJ1-1 provide the parts outside the CDR3, is SAVISQKPSRDICQRGTSLTIQCQVDSQVTMMFWYRQQPGQSLTLIATANQGSEATYESGFVIDKFPISRPNLTFSTLTVSNMSPEDSSIYLCSVHLKGANTEAFFGQGTRLTVV.

The chain employs TRBV20-1 and TRBJ2-7; D may be TRBD1 or TRBD2 (5 bases each). The CDR3 spans 13 residues. Germline loops: CDR1 DFQATT, CDR2 SNEGSKA (reference sequence). V was shortened by 6 bases and J by 0 bases, with 12 bases between the two germline ends. This CDR3 is CSASGLSSYEQYF. The CDR3 DNA sequence: TGCAGTGCCTCGGGGCTGAGCTCCTACGAGCAGTACTTC.

A few counts support this clonotype. The chain links TRBV7-2 to TRBJ2-5, with 10 bases aligning to TRBD1. The DNA end is more similar to TRBJ2-7, so the J call may be wrong. CDR1 is SGHTA, CDR2 FQGNSA, per germline. CDR3 size: 15 residues. CDR3 sequence: CASTRSSGTGDEQYF. In nucleotides, the CDR3 is TGTGCCAGCACCAGAAGTAGCGGGACAGGGGACGAGCAGTACTTC.

CDR3 DNA sequence: TGCAGCGTTGAAGAGGCGGGCGGCGGGGAGCTGTTTTTT. Residues: CSVEEAGGGELFF. The chain joins TRBV29-1 to TRBJ2-2; tentative D call: TRBD2 (5 bases). The CDR3 runs 13 residues. CDR1 is SQVTM and CDR2 is ANQGSEA in the germline V gene. Trimming took off 0 bases at V and 7 bases at J, with 9 bases between the two ends.

V is TRBV29-1 and J is TRBJ2-2; D uncertain. V shed 3 bases and J shed 0 bases, with 8 bases lying between them. This CDR3 spans 14 amino acids. Germline V gene sequence: CDR1 SQVTM, CDR2 ANQGSEA. The CDR3 spells CSVEARANTGELFF. The CDR3 bases are TGCAGCGTTGAGGCCAGAGCGAACACCGGGGAGCTGTTTTTT.

As regards this clonotype: One junction end does not reproduce the germline sequence, and a read error may be involved. The rearrangement uses TRBV7-3 and TRBJ2-3, with D possibly called TRBD1 or TRBD2 (5 bases each). The CDR3 covers 13 residues. Germline V gene sequence: CDR1 SGHTA, CDR2 FQGTGA. In DNA, the CDR3 is TGTGCCAGCAGCTTAGGTGGGGGAGATACGCGGTATTTT. As protein: CASSLGGGDTRYF.

This chain joins TRBV10-3 and TRBJ2-5; D may be TRBD2 (5 bases). CDR3 length equals 13 residues. CDR1 is ENHRY and CDR2 is SYGVKD in the germline V gene. The V gene lost 5 bases and the J gene lost 3 bases, with 10 bases spanning the gap. The CDR3 bases are TGTGCCATCAGTACCGGGGTTGAAGAGACCCAGTACTTC. Amino acid sequence: CAISTGVEETQYF.

This clonotype was recorded a few times. The genes are TRBV7-9 and TRBJ2-7; 8 bases map to TRBD1. Looked up from germline, CDR1 is SEHNR and CDR2 is FQNEAQ (reference sequence). This CDR3 has 14 amino acids. J gave up 5 bases and V 2 bases, and 5 bases lay outside the gene matches. CDR3 in DNA: TGTGCCAGCAGCTTAAGGGGGACAGGACACGAGCAGTACTTC. This translates into CASSLRGTGHEQYF.

This clonotype came up a few times. The chain is built from TRBV29-1 and TRBJ1-2, with a weak D call TRBD1 (6 bases). Germline CDR1 is SQVTM and CDR2 is ANQGSEA. The CDR3 runs 16 residues. V lost 2 bases to trimming and J lost 3 bases, with 19 bases between them. In nucleotides, the CDR3 is TGCAGCGTTGAACGAGTCACAAGGGGGGCAGACTATGGCTACACCTTC. Its translation: CSVERVTRGADYGYTF.

This rearrangement joins TRBV5-1 to TRBJ1-2; no definite D call. CDR1 and CDR2 (germline): SGHRS, YFSETQ. V was clipped by 4 bases and J by 2 bases, with 12 bases between them. The CDR3 is 14 amino acids. In DNA form, the CDR3 reads TGCGCCAGCAGCCCCAACGTGAGGAACTATGGCTACACCTTC. This codes for CASSPNVRNYGYTF.

This chain uses TRBV20-1 with TRBJ2-6; the D is unclear. Trimming stripped 4 bases from V and 0 bases from J, with 7 bases between. Germline V gene lookup returns CDR1 DFQATT and CDR2 SNEGSKA (reference sequence). The CDR3 has 14 amino acids. Written as DNA, the CDR3 is TGCAGTGCTACCGCAGACTCTGGGGCCAACGTCCTGACTTTC. It translates to CSATADSGANVLTF.

This clonotype turned up a few times. This chain joins TRBV20-1 and TRBJ2-1; possibly TRBD2 for D (7 bases). V was clipped by 1 base and J by 6 bases, with 16 bases between them. Germline assignment: CDR1 DFQATT and CDR2 SNEGSKA (reference sequence). The CDR3 spans 15 residues. In nucleotides, the CDR3 is TGCAGTGCTAGAGTCCACACGGGGGGCCCCAATGAGCAGTTCTTC. Protein sequence: CSARVHTGGPNEQFF.

The genes are TRBV24-1 and TRBJ2-1; D possibly uses TRBD1 or TRBD2 (7 bases each). The V and J ends lost 3 bases and 7 bases respectively, with 21 bases between them. Germline V lookup: CDR1 KGHDR, CDR2 SFDVKD. CDR3 size: 17 residues. CDR3 bases: TGTGCCACCAGTGATCTTGCCAGGGGGGGGGATGGAAATGAGCAGTTCTTC. Protein: CATSDLARGGDGNEQFF.

This clonotype was counted ten times or more. The chain combines TRBV5-4 with TRBJ1-2; TRBD1 matches 9 bases. Germline V gene sequence: CDR1 SGHNT, CDR2 YYREEE (reference sequence). The CDR3 consists of 15 residues. Unmatched junction bases numbered 5, after V lost 2 bases and J lost 3 bases. This chain's CDR3 is CASSFRDRVDYGYTF. The CDR3 nucleotides are TGTGCCAGCAGCTTCCGGGACAGGGTGGACTATGGCTACACCTTC.

The chain employs TRBV7-3 and TRBJ2-7; unclear D gene. V lost 4 bases and J lost 7, with 8 bases in between. The CDR3 covers 11 residues. Germline V gene data show CDR1 as SGHTA and CDR2 as FQGTGA. The CDR3 nucleotides are TGTGCCAGCAGCTCCAGTCAAGAGCAGTACTTC. Translating it yields CASSSSQEQYF.

This CDR3 is CASSRTGAPNQPQHF. In nucleotides, the CDR3 is TGTGCCAGCAGCCGTACAGGGGCTCCCAATCAGCCCCAGCATTTT. The rearrangement joins TRBV7-2 to TRBJ1-5, with 7 bases fitting TRBD1. CDR1 and CDR2 (germline): SGHTA, FQGNSA. The V and J ends lost 5 bases and 3 bases, in that order; junction bases with no gene match: 7. The CDR3 spans 15 residues.

In this sample, this clonotype turned up a few times. This sequence joins TRBV5-6 and TRBJ2-2, with 9 nucleotides matching TRBD1. Germline V gives CDR1 SGHDT, CDR2 YYEEEE. V trimming: 4 bases; J trimming: 1 base; junction bases outside the gene matches: 2. The CDR3 sequence is 15 residues long. The chain's CDR3 is CASSPDRGNTGELFF. The CDR3 region has the DNA TGTGCCAGCAGCCCGGACAGGGGGAACACCGGGGAGCTGTTTTTT.

This clonotype came up a few times. V gene TRBV20-1 combines with J gene TRBJ1-2; 7 bases line up with TRBD1. Germline V gene data show CDR1 as DFQATT and CDR2 as SNEGSKA (reference sequence). This CDR3 comprises 15 residues. With V trimmed by 2 bases and J by 8 bases, 14 bases remained unmatched. The CDR3 sequence: CSARPGGLQGEGYTF. The CDR3 nucleotides read TGCAGTGCTAGACCAGGGGGACTCCAAGGAGAGGGCTACACCTTC.

This clonotype showed up just a few times. V usage is TRBV10-3 and J usage is TRBJ2-1; a possible D gene is TRBD2 (5 bases). This CDR3 has 18 residues. Germline V gene sequence: CDR1 ENHRY, CDR2 SYGVKD. V lost 0 bases and J 0 bases, leaving 15 bases between the germline ends. The CDR3 DNA is TGTGCCATCAGTGAGTCTGGGAGCACTCAGAGCTCCTACAATGAGCAGTTCTTC. Its protein product is CAISESGSTQSSYNEQFF.

The J gene is TRBJ2-1, the V gene TRBV7-2, with 13 bases identical to TRBD2. V lost 5 bases and J lost 12; bases outside the gene matches: 4. This CDR3 region has 13 residues. Germline CDR1 SGHTA, CDR2 FQGNSA. CDR3 sequence (DNA): TGTGCCAGCAGCGATAGGACTAGCGGGAGGCAGTTCTTC. Amino acids: CASSDRTSGRQFF. Full variable domain (rest looked up from reference TRBV7-2 and TRBJ2-1): GAGVSQSPSNKVTEKGKDVELRCDPISGHTALYWYRQSLGQGLEFLIYFQGNSAPDKSGLPSDRFSAERTGGSVSTLTIQRTQQEDSAVYLCASSDRTSGRQFFGPGTRLTVL.

A word on this clonotype: Germline and junction disagree at one end, which may indicate a read error. V usage is TRBV4-3 and J usage is TRBJ1-1, with TRBD1 as a possible D gene (5 bases). Germline lookup yields CDR1 LGHNA and CDR2 YSLEER. The CDR3 has 16 residues. CDR3 sequence: CAGSQDSREMNTEAFF. The CDR3 nucleotides read TGCGCCGGCAGCCAAGATTCCAGGGAAATGAACACTGAAGCTTTCTTT.

The chain joins TRBV4-2 to TRBJ2-3; 8 bases align to TRBD2. This CDR3 region has 17 residues. Germline assignment: CDR1 LGHNA and CDR2 YNFKEQ. After removal of 1 base from V and 4 bases from J, the junction contained 10 bases not matched to a gene. This CDR3 is CASSQAEGTRVADTQYF. The CDR3 region has the DNA TGTGCCAGCAGCCAAGCGGAGGGGACTAGGGTCGCAGATACGCAGTATTTT.

The V call is TRBV7-3, the J call TRBJ2-1, with 11 bases lining up with TRBD1. Looked up from germline, CDR1 is SGHTA and CDR2 is FQGTGA. Losses at the gene ends were 3 bases for V and 11 bases for J; bases not matched to a gene: 3. CDR3 length: 13 amino acids. The CDR3 spells CASSFRDRGKQFF. In DNA form, the CDR3 reads TGTGCCAGCAGCTTCCGGGACAGGGGGAAGCAGTTCTTC.

V gene TRBV29-1 combines with J gene TRBJ2-7; 10 bases map to TRBD1. Germline V gives CDR1 SQVTM, CDR2 ANQGSEA. CDR3 size: 14 residues. The V gene end was trimmed by 4 bases and the J gene end by 1 base; junction bases not matched to a gene: 4. For the CDR3, the DNA is TGCAGCGTTGGGGGGACAGGGGTTTCCTACGAGCAGTACTTC. The encoded protein is CSVGGTGVSYEQYF.

The rearrangement joins TRBV6-1 to TRBJ2-7; 7 bases fit TRBD1. The CDR3 spans 14 residues. Germline V gene data show CDR1 as MNHNS and CDR2 as SASEGT. J gave up 0 bases and V 3 bases, and 2 bases lay outside the gene matches. The CDR3 reads CASSETGNSYEQYF. The CDR3 DNA sequence: TGTGCCAGCAGTGAGACAGGGAACTCCTACGAGCAGTACTTC.

This clonotype appeared a few times. V usage is TRBV15 and J usage is TRBJ1-1; TRBD1 is a possible D gene (6 bases). The germline V and J ends were trimmed by 7 bases and 6 bases, with 18 bases remaining between them. This CDR3 region has 14 residues. Germline CDR1 and CDR2: LNHNV and YYDKDF (reference sequence). The CDR3 region has the DNA TGTGCCACCACCTCCCTTCAGGGGATCGCTGAAGCTTTCTTT. Translated: CATTSLQGIAEAFF.